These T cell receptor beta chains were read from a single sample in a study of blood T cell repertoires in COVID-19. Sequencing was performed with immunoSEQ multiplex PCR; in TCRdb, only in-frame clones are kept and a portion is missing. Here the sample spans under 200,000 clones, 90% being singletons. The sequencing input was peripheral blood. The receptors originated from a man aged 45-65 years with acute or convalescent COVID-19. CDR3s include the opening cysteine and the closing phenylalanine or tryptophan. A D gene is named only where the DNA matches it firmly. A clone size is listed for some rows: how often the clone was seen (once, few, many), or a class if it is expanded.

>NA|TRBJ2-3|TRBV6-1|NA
TGTGCCAGCAGTGAAGAGGTGGTGTGGGAGACCTCCCCCCGCACAGATACGCAGTATTTT
CASSEEVVWETSPRTDTQYF
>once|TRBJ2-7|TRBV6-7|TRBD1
TGTGCCAGCAGTTACGCGATGAGGACAGGGATCTACGAGCAGTACTTC
CASSYAMRTGIYEQYF
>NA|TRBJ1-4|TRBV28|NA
TGTGCCAGCAGCACGGGAGGCAGGGGAAATGAAAAACTGTTTTTT
CASSTGGRGNEKLFF
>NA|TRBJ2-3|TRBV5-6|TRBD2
TGTGCCAGCAGCTCCTCTCGGGAGGGAGGGGATACGCAGTATTTT
CASSSSREGGDTQYF
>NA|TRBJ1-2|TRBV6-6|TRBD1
TGTGCCAGCAGTTCCCGGACAGGGGAGGGCTACACCTTC
CASSSRTGEGYTF
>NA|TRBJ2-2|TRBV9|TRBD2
TGTGCCAGCAGCACCCGACTAGCGGAGAACACCGGGGAGCTGTTTTTT
CASSTRLAENTGELFF
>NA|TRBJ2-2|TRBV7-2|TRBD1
TGTGCCAGCAGCTTAGGGACAGGGCTTCCCGGGGAGCTGTTTTTT
CASSLGTGLPGELFF
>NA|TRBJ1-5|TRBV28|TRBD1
TGTGCCAGCAGTCTCTGGACAGGAGACATAAGCAATCAGCCCCAGCATTTT
CASSLWTGDISNQPQHF
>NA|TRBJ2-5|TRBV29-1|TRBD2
TGCAGCGTTGAAGATCGGTGGGGCGGGAGGGCAGAGACCCAGTACTTC
CSVEDRWGGRAETQYF
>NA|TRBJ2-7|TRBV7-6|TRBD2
TGTGCCAGCAGCCCCCGGACTAGCGGGATTGGCGAGCAGTACTTC
CASSPRTSGIGEQYF
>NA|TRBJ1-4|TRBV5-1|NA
TGCGCCAGCAACTACTACGGGGGGCCAAGGGAAAAACTGTTTTTT
CASNYYGGPREKLFF
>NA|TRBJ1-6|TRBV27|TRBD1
TGTGCCAGCAGTTGGGGACAGTGGGCGGGCTCGAATTCACCCCTCCACTTT
CASSWGQWAGSNSPLHF
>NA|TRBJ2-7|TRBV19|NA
TGTGCCAGTAGTGCACCCGGACAGACTTCTTACGAGCAGTACTTC
CASSAPGQTSYEQYF
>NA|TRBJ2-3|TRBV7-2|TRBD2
TGTGCCAGCACCCTGGGGCTAGCGGGGCATACGCAGTATTTT
CASTLGLAGHTQYF
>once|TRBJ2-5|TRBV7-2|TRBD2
TGTGCCAGCAGCTTACAAGGCGGGAGTGAGACCCAGTACTTC
CASSLQGGSETQYF
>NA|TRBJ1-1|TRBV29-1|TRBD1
TGCAGCGTTACGGGACAGGGAGACACTGAAGCTTTCTTT
CSVTGQGDTEAFF
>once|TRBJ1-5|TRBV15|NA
TGTGCCACCAGCAGCTCAGATCAGCCCCAGCATTTT
CATSSSDQPQHF
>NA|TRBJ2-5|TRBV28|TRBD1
TGTGCCAGTACAACAGGGGGCTCGGGAGAGACCCAGTACTTC
CASTTGGSGETQYF
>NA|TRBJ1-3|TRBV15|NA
TGTGCCACCAGCAGAGAGCCCCCCCTTGGCCCCGGGAACACCATATATTTT
CATSREPPLGPGNTIYF
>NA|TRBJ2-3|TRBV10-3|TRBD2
TGTGCCATCAGTGAGCGGGGGGGGGCTAGCCAACGAGGTACAGATACGCAGTATTTT
CAISERGGASQRGTDTQYF
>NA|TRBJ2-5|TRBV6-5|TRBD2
TGTGCCAGCAACAACCGGCGGGGGGGAGAGACCCAGTACTTC
CASNNRRGGETQYF
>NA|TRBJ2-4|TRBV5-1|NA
TGCGCCAGCAGGAGGGTAAACATTCAGTACTTC
CASRRVNIQYF
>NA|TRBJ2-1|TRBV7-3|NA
TGTGCCAGCAGCTCGGGTCTCAATGAGCAGTTCTTC
CASSSGLNEQFF
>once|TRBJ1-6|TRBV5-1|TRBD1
TGCGCCAGCAAACCGGGACAGATAAATTCACCCCTCCACTTT
CASKPGQINSPLHF
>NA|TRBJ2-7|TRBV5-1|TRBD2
TGCGCCAGCAGCCCAGGAGGGACTAGCGTAAACGAGCAGTACTTC
CASSPGGTSVNEQYF
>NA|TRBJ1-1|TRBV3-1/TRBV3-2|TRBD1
TGTGCCAGCAGCCAGGGACAGGCTGCGACTGAAGCTTTCTTT
CASSQGQAATEAFF
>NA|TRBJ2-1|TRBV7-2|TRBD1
TGTGCCAGCAGCTGGGGACAGGGAGGGCGCTCCTACAATGAGCAGTTCTTC
CASSWGQGGRSYNEQFF
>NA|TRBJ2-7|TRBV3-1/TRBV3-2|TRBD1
TGTGCCAGCAGCCTGAAGGGGGCCACCTACGAGCAGTACTTC
CASSLKGATYEQYF
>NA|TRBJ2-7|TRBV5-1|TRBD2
TGCGCCAGCAGCCCGGGATGGGACTACGATGGGCAGTACTTC
CASSPGWDYDGQYF
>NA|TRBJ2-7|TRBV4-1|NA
TGCGCCAGCAGCCAACAGGGACTCAGCTCCTACGAGCAGTACTTC
CASSQQGLSSYEQYF
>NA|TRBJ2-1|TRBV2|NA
TGTGCCAGCAGTGAACTGGGGGGTGAGCAGTTCTTC
CASSELGGEQFF
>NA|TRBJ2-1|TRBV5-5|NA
TGTGCCAGCAGCTTGGTTGGGCAATACTACAATGAGCAGTTCTTC
CASSLVGQYYNEQFF
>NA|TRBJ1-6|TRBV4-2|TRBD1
TGTGCCAGCAGCCCCCTCGGGACAGGGGATTCACCCCTCCACTTT
CASSPLGTGDSPLHF
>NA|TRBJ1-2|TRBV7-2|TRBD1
TGTGCCAGCAGCTTTAAGGGGGCGAGCGGCTATGGCTACACCTTC
CASSFKGASGYGYTF
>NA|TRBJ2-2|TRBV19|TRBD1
TGTGCCAGTACTCTATACCCCCCCGACAGGGGGACCGGGGAGCTGTTTTTT
CASTLYPPDRGTGELFF
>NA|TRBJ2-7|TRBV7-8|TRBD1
TGTGCCAGCAGCCAACCCAGGGACAGGGTTATGGACGAGCAGTACTTC
CASSQPRDRVMDEQYF
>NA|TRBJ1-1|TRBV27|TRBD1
TGTGCCAGCAGTTGGACAGGGGGGGGGTACACTGAAGCTTTCTTT
CASSWTGGGYTEAFF
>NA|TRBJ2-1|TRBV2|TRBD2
TGTGCCAGCAGTTGGACTAGCGGGGGGTCGCCCTACAATGAGCAGTTCTTC
CASSWTSGGSPYNEQFF
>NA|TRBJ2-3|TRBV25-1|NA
TGTGCCAGCAGCGACTGGAGGGATACGCAGTATTTT
CASSDWRDTQYF
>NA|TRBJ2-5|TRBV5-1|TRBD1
TGCGCCAGCAGCATACCGGGACAGGGGCGCCGGGAGACCCAGTACTTC
CASSIPGQGRRETQYF
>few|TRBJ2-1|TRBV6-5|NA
TGTGCCAGCAGTCCCACTGCCGCGCTCGGTGAGCAGTTCTTC
CASSPTAALGEQFF
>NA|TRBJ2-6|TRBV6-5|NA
TGTGCCAGCAGAAACAGGGTAGCCGGGGCCAACGTCCTGACTTTC
CASRNRVAGANVLTF
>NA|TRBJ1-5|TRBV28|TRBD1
TGTGCCAGCAGTTTAGGACAGGGAAGTCAGCCCCAGCATTTT
CASSLGQGSQPQHF
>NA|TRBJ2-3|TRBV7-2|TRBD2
TGTGCCAGCAGCTTAACTAGCGGGAGTGGAGATACGCAGTATTTT
CASSLTSGSGDTQYF
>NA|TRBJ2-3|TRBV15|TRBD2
TGTGCCACCAGCAGTAGGACTAGCGGGGGGGCAGATACGCAGTATTTT
CATSSRTSGGADTQYF